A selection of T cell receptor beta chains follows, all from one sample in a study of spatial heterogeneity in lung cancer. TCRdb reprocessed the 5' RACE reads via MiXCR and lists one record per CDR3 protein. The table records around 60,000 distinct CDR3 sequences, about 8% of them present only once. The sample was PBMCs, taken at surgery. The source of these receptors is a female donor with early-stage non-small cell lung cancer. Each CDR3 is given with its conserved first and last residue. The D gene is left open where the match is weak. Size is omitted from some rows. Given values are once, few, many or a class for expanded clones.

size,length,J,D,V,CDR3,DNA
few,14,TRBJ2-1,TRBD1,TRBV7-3,CASSYLTGNNEQFF,TGTGCCAGCAGTTACCTGACAGGGAACAATGAGCAGTTCTTC
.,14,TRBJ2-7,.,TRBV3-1,CASSPRAVEGEQYF,TGTGCCAGTAGCCCGAGGGCAGTTGAGGGAGAGCAGTACTTC
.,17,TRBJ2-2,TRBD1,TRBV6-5,CASRLFLRQGSTGELFF,TGTGCCAGCAGACTTTTCCTTCGACAGGGGAGCACCGGGGAGCTGTTTTTT
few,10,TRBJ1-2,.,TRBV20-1,CSARPGGYTF,TGCAGTGCACGCCCTGGGGGCTACACCTTC
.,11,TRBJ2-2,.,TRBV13,CASGNTGELFF,TGTGCCAGCGGGAACACCGGGGAGCTGTTTTTT
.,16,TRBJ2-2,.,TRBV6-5,CASSYSIMGDAGELFF,TGTGCCAGCAGTTACTCGATTATGGGTGATGCCGGGGAGCTGTTTTTT
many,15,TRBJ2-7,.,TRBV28,CASSLLRTLTYEQYF,TGTGCCAGCAGTTTATTAAGGACCCTAACCTACGAGCAGTACTTC
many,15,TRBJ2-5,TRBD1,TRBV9,CASSVGVGGGETQYF,TGTGCCAGCAGCGTAGGAGTAGGGGGCGGAGAGACCCAGTACTTC
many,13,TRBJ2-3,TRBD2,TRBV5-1,CASSLAGEDTQYF,TGCGCCAGCAGCCTAGCGGGGGAAGATACGCAGTATTTT
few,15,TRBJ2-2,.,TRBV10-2,CASSDWGATIGELFF,TGCGCCAGCAGTGATTGGGGGGCGACGATCGGGGAGCTGTTTTTT
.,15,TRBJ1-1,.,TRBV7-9,CASSTRQGQNTEAFF,TGTGCCAGCAGCACCCGGCAGGGCCAGAACACTGAAGCTTTCTTT
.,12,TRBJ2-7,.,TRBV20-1,CSASSGPYEQYF,TGCAGTGCTAGTTCTGGTCCTTACGAGCAGTACTTC
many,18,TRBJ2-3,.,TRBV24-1,CATSDIQGGVRLPYTQYF,TGTGCCACCAGTGATATACAGGGCGGAGTCCGACTACCCTATACGCAGTATTTT
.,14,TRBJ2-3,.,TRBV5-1,CASSLGRITDTQYF,TGCGCCAGCAGCTTGGGCCGCATAACAGATACGCAGTATTTT
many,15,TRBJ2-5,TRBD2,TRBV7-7,CASMGLAGFQETQYF,TGTGCTAGCATGGGACTAGCGGGATTCCAAGAGACCCAGTACTTC
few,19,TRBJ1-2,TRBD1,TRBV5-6,CASSQTASRQGNPLSGYTF,TGTGCCAGCAGCCAAACTGCCAGCCGACAGGGCAACCCGCTATCCGGCTACACCTTC
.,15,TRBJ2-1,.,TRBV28,CASSLTPSPEQDELF,TGTGCCAGCAGTTTGACCCCCTCCCCCGAACAGGATGAATTATTC
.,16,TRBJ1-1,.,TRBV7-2,CASSLIGTRGNTEAFF,TGTGCCAGCAGCCTAATAGGGACAAGGGGAAACACTGAAGCTTTCTTT
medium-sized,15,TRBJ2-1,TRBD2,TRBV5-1,CASSLSGSSYNEQFF,TGCGCCAGCAGCTTGAGCGGGAGTTCCTACAATGAGCAGTTCTTC
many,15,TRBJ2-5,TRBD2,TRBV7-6,CASSLGAGRGETQYF,TGTGCCAGCAGCTTAGGTGCGGGGAGGGGAGAGACCCAGTACTTC
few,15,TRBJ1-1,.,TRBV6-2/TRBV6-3,CASSDAQDRLIEAFF,TGTGCCAGCAGTGACGCTCAGGACAGACTAATTGAAGCTTTCTTT
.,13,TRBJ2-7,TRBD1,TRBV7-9,CASSPGQNYEQYF,TGTGCCAGCAGCCCGGGACAGAACTACGAGCAGTACTTC
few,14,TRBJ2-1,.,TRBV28,CASSLQGLSNEQFF,TGTGCCAGCAGTTTACAGGGCCTGAGCAATGAGCAGTTCTTC
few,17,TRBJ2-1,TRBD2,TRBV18,CASSPLWTSGMGIEQFF,TGTGCCAGCTCACCACTATGGACTAGCGGGATGGGTATTGAGCAGTTCTTC
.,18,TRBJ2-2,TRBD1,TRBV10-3,CAISGDRGREGHTGELFF,TGTGCCATCAGCGGGGACAGGGGGCGCGAGGGTCACACCGGGGAGCTGTTTTTT
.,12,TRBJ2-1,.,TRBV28,CASSFRASEQFF,TGTGCCAGCAGTTTCCGGGCGAGTGAGCAGTTCTTC
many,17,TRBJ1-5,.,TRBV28,CASSLRTRGVRNQPQHF,TGTGCCAGCAGTTTAAGGACCCGAGGGGTTCGGAATCAGCCCCAGCATTTT
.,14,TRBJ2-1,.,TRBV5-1,CASSSQGTYNEQFF,TGCGCCAGCAGCTCACAGGGTACCTACAATGAGCAGTTCTTC
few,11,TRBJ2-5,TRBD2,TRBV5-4,CATGTSGTQYF,TGTGCCACCGGGACTAGCGGGACCCAGTACTTC
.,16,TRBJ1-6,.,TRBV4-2,CASSQEVTENLSPLHF,TGTGCCAGCAGCCAGGAGGTCACGGAAAATCTCTCACCCCTCCACTTT
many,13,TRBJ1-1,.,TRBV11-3,CASSRQDNTEAFF,TGTGCCAGCAGTCGACAGGATAACACTGAAGCTTTCTTT
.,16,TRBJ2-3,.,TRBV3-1,CASSQVLQGLRDTQYF,TGTGCCAGCAGCCAAGTTTTGCAGGGTTTGCGGGATACGCAGTATTTT
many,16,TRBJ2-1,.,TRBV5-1,CASSLAGGSSYNEQFF,TGCGCCAGCAGCTTGGCGGGGGGCAGTTCCTACAATGAGCAGTTCTTC
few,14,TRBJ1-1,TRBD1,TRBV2,CASKGTGVNTEAFF,TGTGCCAGCAAGGGGACAGGGGTGAACACTGAAGCTTTCTTT
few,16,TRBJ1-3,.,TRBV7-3,CASSLAGRGSGNTIYF,TGTGCCAGCAGCTTGGCAGGCAGGGGCTCTGGAAACACCATATATTTT
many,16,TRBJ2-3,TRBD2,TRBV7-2,CASSFPLAGGQDTQYF,TGTGCCAGCAGCTTCCCCCTAGCGGGGGGGCAAGATACGCAGTATTTT
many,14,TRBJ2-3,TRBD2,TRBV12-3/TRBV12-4,CASTVGLATDTQYF,TGTGCCAGCACCGTGGGACTAGCCACAGATACGCAGTATTTT
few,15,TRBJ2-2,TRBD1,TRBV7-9,CASSPGQPNTGELFF,TGTGCCAGCAGCCCGGGACAGCCCAACACCGGGGAGCTGTTTTTT
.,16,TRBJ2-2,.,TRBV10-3,CAISASQGLGTGELFF,TGTGCCATCAGTGCATCACAGGGTCTTGGCACCGGGGAGCTGTTTTTT
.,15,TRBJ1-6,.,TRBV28,CASSFRTGDNSPLHF,TGTGCCAGCAGTTTCCGGACGGGAGATAATTCACCCCTCCACTTT
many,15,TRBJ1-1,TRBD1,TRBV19,CASSIGTGTGSEAFF,TGTGCCAGTAGTATAGGAACCGGGACAGGGTCTGAAGCTTTCTTT
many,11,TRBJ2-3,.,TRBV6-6,CASSYEDTQYF,TGTGCCAGCAGTTACGAAGATACGCAGTATTTT